The 12 T cell receptor beta chains below come from one sample, sequenced in a study of blood T cells in healthy people across ages (dated by TCRdb to the mid-2010s). The library was obtained by 5' RACE. The instrument given in TCRdb is Illumina HiSeq 2500. The second PCR ran for roughly 7 to 11 cycles and used a J-beta primer mix along with a sample-barcoded 5' primer. TCRdb handled the public reads itself, with Q25 trimming in fastp and clone calling in MiXCR, and kept productive beta chains. One record per CDR3 amino acid sequence lists the most common genes and DNA. Within this sample are roughly 1.5 million distinct CDR3 sequences, with approximately 43% of them counted one time only. The ten top clones hold around 4% of the sample. The sequenced material came from blood. The source is a woman under 30 in good health.

The table lists this clonotype with a few counts. The V gene is TRBV11-2, the J gene TRBJ2-3; D is perhaps TRBD2 (5 bases). The CDR3 has 13 amino acids. CDR1 and CDR2 from the germline V gene are SGHAT and FQNNGV. The ends were cut back, 0 bases at V and 7 bases at J, with 8 bases in the middle. The CDR3 DNA reads TGTGCCAGCAGCTTAGAGGAGGAACATACGCAGTATTTT. This translates into CASSLEEEHTQYF.

The V call is TRBV12-3 or TRBV12-4, the J call TRBJ2-5; D remains ambiguous. The length of the CDR3 is 18 residues. Deletions cut 2 bases from V and 1 base from J, with 20 bases between. The DNA of the CDR3 is TGTGCCAGCAGTTTATGGCCCCCCAATGCCGGCTTCCAAGAGACCCAGTACTTC. Its protein is CASSLWPPNAGFQETQYF.

About this clonotype: This may be a read error: a much more frequent sequence differs by one nucleotide. V usage is TRBV2 and J usage is TRBJ2-3, with 8 bases matching TRBD1. The V gene's germline CDR1 is SNHLY and CDR2 FYNNEI. The V and J ends lost 1 base and 1 base, in that order; junction bases with no gene match: 1. The length of the CDR3 is 15 residues. The CDR3 is CASSEGTGRTDTQYF. The CDR3 DNA is TGTGCCAGCAGTGAAGGGACAGGGCGCACAGATACGCAGTATTTT.

Notes on this clonotype: At one boundary the junction diverges from the germline segment, which might be a read error. This rearrangement joins TRBV7-7 to TRBJ2-3; D is undetermined. Germline V gives CDR1 SSHAT, CDR2 FNYEAQ (reference sequence). CDR3 length equals 15 residues. The CDR3 DNA follows: TGTGCTAGCAGCTTAGGTTGGGGAAGCACAGATACGCAGTATTTT. Its translation is CASSLGWGSTDTQYF.

The chain recombines TRBV5-1 with TRBJ1-1; 7 bases are shared with TRBD1. Per the germline V gene, CDR1 is SGHRS and CDR2 is YFSETQ. The junction had 14 bases not matched to a gene; V was cut back by 3 bases and J by 6 bases. The CDR3 covers 16 residues. The CDR3 loop reads CASSYLPTGRWAEAFF. CDR3 nucleotide sequence: TGCGCCAGCAGCTATTTACCGACAGGGCGGTGGGCTGAAGCTTTCTTT.

In its sample, this clonotype was seen once. The chain links TRBV6-2 or TRBV6-3 to TRBJ1-5; no definite D call. The V end was cut by 4 bases, the J end by 4 bases, with 11 bases between. The CDR3 runs 14 residues. Germline V gene lookup returns CDR1 MNHEY and CDR2 SVGEGT. CDR3: CASSFSGLNQPQHF. The CDR3 nucleotides read TGTGCCAGCAGTTTTTCAGGCCTTAATCAGCCCCAGCATTTT.

This chain joins TRBV11-2 and TRBJ1-3, with 7 positions matching TRBD1. The ends lost 6 bases at V and 2 bases at J; junction bases unmatched: 7. This CDR3 contains 15 residues. The V gene's germline CDR1 is SGHAT and CDR2 FQNNGV. The CDR3, as DNA: TGTGCCAGCAGACCGACAGGGTCTGCTGGAAACACCATATATTTT. It specifies CASRPTGSAGNTIYF.

The J gene is TRBJ2-7, the V gene TRBV28; the D gene is possibly TRBD2 (5 bases). The CDR3 is made up of 17 amino acids. V lost 5 bases, J lost 2 bases, and 22 bases lay in between. Germline lookup yields CDR1 MDHEN and CDR2 SYDVKM. CDR3 coding DNA: TGTGCCAGCAGTCTGCCCCGGACGGGGAGCCTCACCTACGAGCAGTACTTC. Translated: CASSLPRTGSLTYEQYF. The full variable domain, rest sourced from reference TRBV28 and TRBJ2-7, is DVKVTQSSRYLVKRTGEKVFLECVQDMDHENMFWYRQDPGLGLRLIYFSYDVKMKEKGDIPEGYSVSREKKERFSLILESASTNQTSMYLCASSLPRTGSLTYEQYFGPGTRLTVT.

V and J are TRBV20-1 and TRBJ2-1; possibly TRBD2 for D (6 bases). Between the trimmed V and J ends, which lost 5 bases and 9 bases, there was a span of 11 bases. The CDR3 covers 11 residues. Germline CDR1 is DFQATT and CDR2 is SNEGSKA (reference sequence). The CDR3 region has the DNA TGCAGTGCTTTGGCCGGGAGTGAGCAGTTCTTC. Its translation is CSALAGSEQFF.

The chain recombines TRBV20-1 with TRBJ2-7; D is unclear. Trimming left V 6 bases short and J 7 bases short, with 22 bases between. Germline assignment: CDR1 DFQATT and CDR2 SNEGSKA (reference sequence). The CDR3 spans 14 residues. Here the CDR3 reads CSADAADHGGEQYF. CDR3 DNA sequence: TGCAGTGCGGACGCGGCAGACCATGGTGGTGAGCAGTACTTC.

This rearrangement joins TRBV6-5 to TRBJ2-1, with TRBD2 as a possible D gene (6 bases). This CDR3 comprises 15 residues. CDR1 MNHEY and CDR2 SVGAGI come from the germline V gene. V lost 0 bases to trimming and J lost 13 bases, with 19 bases between them. CDR3 DNA: TGTGCCAGCAGTTACTCGATGAGGGAGGAGGAGACCCAGTTCTTC. Translated, it gives CASSYSMREEETQFF.

The table lists this clonotype with a few counts. V and J are TRBV12-3 or TRBV12-4 and TRBJ1-1; the match to TRBD1 covers 7 bases. This CDR3 is 13 amino acids long. V lost 6 bases to trimming and J lost 4 bases; unmatched junction nucleotides: 5. As DNA, the CDR3 is TGTGCCAGCAGAAGACAGGGACTCACTGAAGCTTTCTTT. Translated, it gives CASRRQGLTEAFF.